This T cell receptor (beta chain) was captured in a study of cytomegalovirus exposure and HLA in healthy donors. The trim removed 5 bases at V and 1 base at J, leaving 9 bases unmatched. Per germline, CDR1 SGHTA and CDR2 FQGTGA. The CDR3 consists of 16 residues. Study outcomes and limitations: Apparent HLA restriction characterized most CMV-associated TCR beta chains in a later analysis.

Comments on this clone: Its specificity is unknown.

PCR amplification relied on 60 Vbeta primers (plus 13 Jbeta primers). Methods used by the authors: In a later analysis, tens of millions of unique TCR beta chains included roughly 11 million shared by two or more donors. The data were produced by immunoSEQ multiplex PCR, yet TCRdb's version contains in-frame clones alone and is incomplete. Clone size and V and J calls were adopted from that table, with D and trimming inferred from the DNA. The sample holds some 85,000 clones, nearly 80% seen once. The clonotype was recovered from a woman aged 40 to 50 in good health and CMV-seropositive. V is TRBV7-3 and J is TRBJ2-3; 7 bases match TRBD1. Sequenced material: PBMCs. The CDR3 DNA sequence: TGTGCCAGCAGCCACGCAGGGACAGAGGGCACAGATACGCAGTATTTT. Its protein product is CASSHAGTEGTDTQYF.